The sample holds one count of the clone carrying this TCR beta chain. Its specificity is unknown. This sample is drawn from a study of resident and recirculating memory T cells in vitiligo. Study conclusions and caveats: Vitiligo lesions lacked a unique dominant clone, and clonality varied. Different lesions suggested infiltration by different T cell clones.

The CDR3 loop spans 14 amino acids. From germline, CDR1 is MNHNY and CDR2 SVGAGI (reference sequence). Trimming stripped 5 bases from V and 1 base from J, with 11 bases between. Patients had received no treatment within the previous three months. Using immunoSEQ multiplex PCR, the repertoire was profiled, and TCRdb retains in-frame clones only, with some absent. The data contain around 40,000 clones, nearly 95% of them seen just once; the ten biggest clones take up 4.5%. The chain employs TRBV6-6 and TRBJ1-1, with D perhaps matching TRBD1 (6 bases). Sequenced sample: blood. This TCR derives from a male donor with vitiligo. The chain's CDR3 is CASSLGGANTEAFF. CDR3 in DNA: TGTGCCAGCAGTCTGGGGGGGGCGAACACTGAAGCTTTCTTT.